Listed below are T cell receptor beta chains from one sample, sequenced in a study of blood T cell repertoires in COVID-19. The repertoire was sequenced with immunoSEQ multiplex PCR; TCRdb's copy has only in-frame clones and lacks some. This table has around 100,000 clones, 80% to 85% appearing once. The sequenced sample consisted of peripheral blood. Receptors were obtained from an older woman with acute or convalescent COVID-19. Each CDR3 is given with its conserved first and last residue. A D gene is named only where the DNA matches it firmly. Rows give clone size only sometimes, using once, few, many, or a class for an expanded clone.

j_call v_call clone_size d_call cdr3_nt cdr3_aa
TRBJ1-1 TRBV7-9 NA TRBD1 TGTGCCAGCAGGACGGACAGGGTGAACACTGAAGCTTTCTTT CASRTDRVNTEAFF
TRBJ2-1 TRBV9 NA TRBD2 TGTGCCAGCAGCCCCCACCCGGGAGGTGGAAATGAGCAGTTCTTC CASSPHPGGGNEQFF
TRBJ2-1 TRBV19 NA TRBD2 TGTGCCAGTAGTGTGACTAGCGGGAGAAGAAGTGAGCAGTTCTTC CASSVTSGRRSEQFF
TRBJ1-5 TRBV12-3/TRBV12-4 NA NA TGTGCCACCAGTACAGGTTACAATCAGCCCCAGCATTTT CATSTGYNQPQHF
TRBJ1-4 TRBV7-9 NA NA TGTGCCAGCAGGCTCGTCGGTGAAAAACTGTTTTTT CASRLVGEKLFF
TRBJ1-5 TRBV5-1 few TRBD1 TGCGCCAGCAGCTTGGACGGGACAGGGAATCAGCCCCAGCATTTT CASSLDGTGNQPQHF
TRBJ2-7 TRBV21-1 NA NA TGTGCCAGCACTCCCGCCGGGACTTTCTCCTACGAGCAGTACTTC CASTPAGTFSYEQYF
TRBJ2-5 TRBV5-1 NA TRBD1 TGCGCCAGCAGCTTCGGGACAGTCCAAGAGACCCAGTACTTC CASSFGTVQETQYF
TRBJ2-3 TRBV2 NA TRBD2 TGTGCCAGCGGGGAACTAGCGGTCACAGATACGCAGTATTTT CASGELAVTDTQYF
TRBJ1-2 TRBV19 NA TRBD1 TGTGCCAGTACCCCTTGGGACAGGAATGGGGGAAACTATGGCTACACCTTC CASTPWDRNGGNYGYTF
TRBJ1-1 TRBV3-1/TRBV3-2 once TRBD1 TGTGCCAGCAGCCAAGCGGACAGGGGCACTGAAGCTTTCTTT CASSQADRGTEAFF
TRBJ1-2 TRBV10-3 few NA TGTGCCATCAGCCCCCTTCAATGGACTTTAGAAGGCTACACCTTC CAISPLQWTLEGYTF
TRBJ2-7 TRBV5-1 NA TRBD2 TGCGCCAGCAGCGCGGGACAGCCGGGACTAGCGAGGTCCTACGAGCAGTACTTC CASSAGQPGLARSYEQYF
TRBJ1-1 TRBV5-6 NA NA TGTGCCAGCAGTTTCGGCGTCGCAGGGTATACTGAAGCTTTCTTT CASSFGVAGYTEAFF
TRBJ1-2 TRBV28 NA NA TGTGCCAGCAGTTTGGCAGGGAAGCCTCCATCACATGGCTACACCTTC CASSLAGKPPSHGYTF
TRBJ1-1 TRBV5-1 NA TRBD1 TGCGCCAGCAGTCCAATGGGCAGGGGGGATGGTGAAGCTTTCTTT CASSPMGRGDGEAFF
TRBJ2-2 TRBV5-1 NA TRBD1 TGCGCCAGCAGCCTTACCACGGGACAGGGCACCGGGGAGCTGTTTTTT CASSLTTGQGTGELFF
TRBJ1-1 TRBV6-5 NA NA TGTGCCAGCTCCGGGGTGGGAACTGAAGCTTTCTTT CASSGVGTEAFF
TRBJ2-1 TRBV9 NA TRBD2 TGTGCCAGCAGCGTAGCTCCGCTAGCGGGGGGCACCTATGAGCAGTTCTTC CASSVAPLAGGTYEQFF
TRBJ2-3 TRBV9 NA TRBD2 TGTGCCAGCAGCGGGGACGGGACTAGCGGGAGCACAGATACGCAGTATTTT CASSGDGTSGSTDTQYF
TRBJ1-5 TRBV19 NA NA TGTGCCAGTAGTTGGTCAGGGGATCAGCCCCAGCATTTT CASSWSGDQPQHF
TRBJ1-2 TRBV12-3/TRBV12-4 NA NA TGTGCCAGCAGTTTTCAGGGGTTAGGCTACACCTTC CASSFQGLGYTF
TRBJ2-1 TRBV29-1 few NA TGCAGCGTTGAGTCTCCAGCGGTGGAGTTTTCCGATGAGCAGTTCTTC CSVESPAVEFSDEQFF
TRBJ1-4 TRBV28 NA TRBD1 TGTGCCAGCACGAGCTGGGGACAGTCTAATGAAAAACTGTTTTTT CASTSWGQSNEKLFF
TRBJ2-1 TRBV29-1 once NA TGCAGCGTTGGGTATGAGGGTGAGCAGTTCTTC CSVGYEGEQFF
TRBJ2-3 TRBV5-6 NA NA TGTGCCAGCAGCTTGTATTCAGATACGCAGTATTTT CASSLYSDTQYF
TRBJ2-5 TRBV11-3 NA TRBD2 TGTGCCAGCAGTGCCGGGACTAGCGGCGAAGAGACCCAGTACTTC CASSAGTSGEETQYF
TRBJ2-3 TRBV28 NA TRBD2 TGTGCCAGCAGTTTACCCACTAGCGTCACAGATACGCAGTATTTT CASSLPTSVTDTQYF